Each of the 9 T cell receptor beta chains below was sequenced from the same sample in a study of shared clonotypes between healthy human individuals. TCRdb's copy holds only in-frame clones and misses some; the assay was immunoSEQ multiplex PCR. The sample consists of around 1,000,000 clones, roughly 80% of them appearing once. The sequencing sample was made of memory CD4+ T cells from PBMCs. As to subset: CD45RA-negative fraction. The receptor source for this set is a man younger than 35 in good health. Some clones in this sample may be carry-over from other donors' samples.

The rearrangement links TRBV2 to TRBJ1-3, with D hard to call. The CDR3 runs to 16 residues. Per germline, CDR1 SNHLY and CDR2 FYNNEI. Trimming cost V 7 bases and J 0 bases, with 16 bases left between them. The CDR3 loop is CASNYGGRHSGNTIYF. The CDR3 DNA sequence: TGTGCCAGCAACTACGGCGGCAGGCACTCTGGAAACACCATATATTTT.

About this clone: The identical CDR3 is also encoded by other nucleotide sequences in the sample. The J gene is TRBJ2-3, the V gene TRBV18, with a weak D call TRBD1 (5 bases). CDR1 and CDR2 from the germline V gene are KGHSH and LQKENI. V lost 2 bases and J 6 bases, leaving 6 bases between the germline ends. The CDR3 is made up of 12 amino acids. The DNA for the CDR3 is TGTGCCAGCTCACCAGGGGCCGATACGCAGTATTTT. Translating gives CASSPGADTQYF.

About this clone: Other DNA sequences within the sample encode an identical CDR3. This sequence joins TRBV6-5 and TRBJ1-1; D is uncertain. Germline CDR1 MNHEY, CDR2 SVGAGI. Trimming pared 2 bases from V and 4 bases from J, leaving 8 bases between. This CDR3 spans 13 amino acids. DNA for the CDR3: TGTGCCAGCAGTTACAACCGGGGCACTGAAGCTTTCTTT. Translation: CASSYNRGTEAFF.

The rearrangement uses TRBV9 and TRBJ1-2; 8 nucleotides agree with TRBD1. Germline CDR1 SGDLS, CDR2 YYNGEE. With 0 bases clipped from V and 0 bases from J, the junction kept 1 base outside the gene matches. The CDR3 runs to 15 residues. CDR3 protein: CASSVAGQANYGYTF. CDR3 nucleotides: TGTGCCAGCAGCGTAGCGGGACAGGCTAACTATGGCTACACCTTC.

The CDR3 DNA is TGTGCCAGCAGTTTGCGACCGGGACGGGAGACCGGGGAGCTGTTTTTT. Translated: CASSLRPGRETGELFF. This chain joins TRBV7-8 and TRBJ2-2, with a weak D call TRBD2 (6 bases). Germline assignment: CDR1 SGHVS and CDR2 FQNEAQ. Trimming removed 6 bases at V and 5 bases at J, with 19 bases between. The CDR3 is made up of 16 amino acids.

The CDR3 region is CASSLSRNNNYGYTF. In DNA, the CDR3 is TGTGCCAGCAGCTTAAGCAGAAACAATAACTATGGCTACACCTTC. The rearrangement uses TRBV7-2 and TRBJ1-2; no firm D call. Germline lookup yields CDR1 SGHTA and CDR2 FQGNSA. V dropped 2 bases and J dropped 1 base, with 11 bases sitting between them. CDR3 size: 15 residues.

The V gene is TRBV9, the J gene TRBJ2-3, with D possibly matching TRBD2 (5 bases). V lost 6 bases and J 5 bases, leaving 16 bases between the germline ends. Per the germline V gene, CDR1 is SGDLS and CDR2 is YYNGEE. There are 14 residues in the CDR3. CDR3 in DNA: TGTGCCAGCACGCGGGCCTCCGGAGGAGATACGCAGTATTTT. It codes for CASTRASGGDTQYF.

This clone appeared many times. This chain uses TRBV6-1 with TRBJ2-4; D is uncertain. Germline V gene lookup returns CDR1 MNHNS and CDR2 SASEGT. CDR3 length: 16 residues. The V end was cut by 3 bases, the J end by 5 bases, with 17 bases between. The CDR3 DNA follows: TGTGCCAGCAGTGAGTGGTCCCTCTTACGCGAAAACATTCAGTACTTC. Its protein is CASSEWSLLRENIQYF.

The V and J genes are TRBV4-2 and TRBJ2-5, with TRBD2 matching over 7 bases. Germline CDR1 LGHNA, CDR2 YNFKEQ. There are 17 residues in the CDR3. V was clipped by 1 base and J by 3 bases; unmatched bases: 11. The CDR3, as DNA: TGTGCCAGCAGCCAAGGACGTGGGGCTAGCGGAAAAGAGACCCAGTACTTC. Translation: CASSQGRGASGKETQYF.